This T cell receptor (beta chain) was obtained from a study of blood T cell repertoires in COVID-19. Study overall: COVID-19 samples collected from the United States, Italy and Spain covered acute and convalescent phases. Sources were T cells, B-cell-depleted T cells, or PBMCs; the material itself was cDNA or gDNA.

In the authors' methods: Amplifying reference gene primers gave estimates of nucleated cell counts. Data came from immunoSEQ multiplex PCR; TCRdb stores just in-frame clones and leaves some out. V, J and clone size are taken as reported in that table, and D and trimming were inferred from the DNA itself. The repertoire includes roughly 400,000 clones, around 87% of them detected once, and about 2.3% sits in the top ten. The CDR3 loop spans 14 amino acids. V was shortened by 1 base and J by 0 bases, with 4 bases between the two germline ends. The V gene's germline CDR1 is ENHRY and CDR2 SYGVKD. Those enrolled in Seattle joined during active infection and were followed longitudinally afterward.

The source of this sequence is a woman in her sixties with COVID-19, enrolled during active disease. The rearrangement joins TRBV10-3 to TRBJ2-1; D not resolved. Sequencing was done on a sample of peripheral blood. The CDR3 here is CAISEYSSYNEQFF. In nucleotides, the CDR3 is TGTGCCATCAGTGAGTACAGCTCCTACAATGAGCAGTTCTTC.